This TCR beta chain was captured by sequencing in a study of blood T cell repertoires in COVID-19. Original analysis: Quantification of nucleated cells was approximated via reference gene primer amplification. Produced via immunoSEQ multiplex PCR; TCRdb's table is partial and in-frame only. Clone size and V and J calls were adopted from that table, with D and trimming inferred from the DNA. This table has about 390,000 clones, around nine tenths appearing once. Cohorts were determined from participant-reported clinical history. Cohort 3 donors counted as recovered after two negative PCRs, clearance, or resolved symptoms. Trimming removed 0 bases from V and 8 bases from J, with 15 bases in between. Germline V gene data show CDR1 as SQVTM and CDR2 as ANQGSEA. The CDR3 is 14 residues long.

The chain is built from TRBV29-1 and TRBJ2-3; TRBD2 might be the D (6 bases). The TCR was taken from a woman aged 45-60 years who had recovered from COVID-19. The sequenced sample was PBMCs or T cells enriched from blood (not recorded which). The CDR3 here is CSVEDQTRRGTQYF. CDR3 in DNA: TGCAGCGTTGAAGATCAGACCCGGAGGGGTACGCAGTATTTT.